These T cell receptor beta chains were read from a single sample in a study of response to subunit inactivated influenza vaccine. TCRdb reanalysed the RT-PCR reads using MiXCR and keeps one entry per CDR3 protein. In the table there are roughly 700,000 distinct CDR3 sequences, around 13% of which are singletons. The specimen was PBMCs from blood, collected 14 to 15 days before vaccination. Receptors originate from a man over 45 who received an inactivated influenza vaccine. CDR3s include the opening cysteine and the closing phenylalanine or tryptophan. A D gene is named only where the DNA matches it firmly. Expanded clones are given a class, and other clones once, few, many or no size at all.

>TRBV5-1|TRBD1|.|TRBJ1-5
CASSSGQGERPQHF
TGCGCCAGCAGCTCCGGACAGGGTGAGCGGCCCCAGCATTTT
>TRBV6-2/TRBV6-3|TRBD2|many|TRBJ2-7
CASSYSTTLAGSSYEQYF
TGTGCCAGCAGTTACTCGACGACGCTAGCGGGAAGTTCCTACGAGCAGTACTTC
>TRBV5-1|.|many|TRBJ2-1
CASSPASGRGEQFF
TGCGCCAGCAGCCCGGCCAGTGGCCGGGGTGAGCAGTTCTTC
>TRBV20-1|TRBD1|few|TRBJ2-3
CSAGALGQNTDTQYF
TGCAGTGCTGGAGCTTTGGGACAGAACACAGATACGCAGTATTTT
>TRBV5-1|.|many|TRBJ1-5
CASSLEGVDNQPQHF
TGCGCCAGCAGCTTGGAAGGGGTCGACAATCAGCCCCAGCATTTT
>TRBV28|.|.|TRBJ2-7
CASSSILRGTSYEQYF
TGTGCCAGCAGTTCGATACTGAGGGGGACCTCCTACGAGCAGTACTTC
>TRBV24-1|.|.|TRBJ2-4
CATSDPRTQNIQYF
TGTGCCACCAGTGATCCCAGGACACAAAACATTCAGTACTTC
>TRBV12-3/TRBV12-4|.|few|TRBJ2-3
CASSPRERPDTQYF
TGTGCCAGCAGCCCCAGGGAAAGACCAGATACGCAGTATTTT
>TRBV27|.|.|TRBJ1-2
CASSPWAGNGYTF
TGTGCCAGCAGTCCCTGGGCGGGGAACGGCTACACCTTC
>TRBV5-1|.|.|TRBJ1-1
CASSFSPTMNTEAFF
TGCGCCAGCAGCTTCTCCCCAACCATGAACACTGAAGCTTTCTTT
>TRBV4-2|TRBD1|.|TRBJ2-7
CASSQDGTGQYEQYF
TGTGCCAGCAGCCAAGATGGGACAGGGCAATACGAGCAGTACTTC
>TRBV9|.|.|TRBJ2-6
CASSATTYSGANVLTF
TGTGCCAGCAGCGCGACGACGTACTCTGGGGCCAACGTCCTGACTTTC
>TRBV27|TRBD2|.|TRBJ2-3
CASSLSRTRASLDTQYF
TGTGCCAGCAGTTTATCGAGGACTAGGGCTTCCCTAGATACGCAGTATTTT
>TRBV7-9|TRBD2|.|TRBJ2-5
CASSATSGGSETQYF
TGTGCCAGCAGCGCAACTAGCGGGGGATCGGAGACCCAGTACTTC
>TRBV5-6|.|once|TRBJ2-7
CASSPAQGLLDEQYF
TGTGCCAGCAGCCCCGCGCAGGGGTTACTCGACGAGCAGTACTTC
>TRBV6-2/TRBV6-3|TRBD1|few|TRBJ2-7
CASSRSTGRNEQYF
TGTGCCAGCAGCCGGTCGACAGGGCGAAACGAGCAGTACTTC
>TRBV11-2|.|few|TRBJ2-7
CASSSIVGEQYF
TGTGCCAGCAGCTCAATTGTAGGGGAGCAGTACTTC
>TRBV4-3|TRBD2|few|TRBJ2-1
CASSQDLLAGGVSYNEQFF
TGCGCCAGCAGCCAAGATCTGCTAGCGGGAGGTGTTTCGTACAATGAGCAGTTCTTC
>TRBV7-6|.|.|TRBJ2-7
CASSLDQGGYEQYF
TGTGCCAGCAGCTTAGACCAGGGGGGATACGAGCAGTACTTC
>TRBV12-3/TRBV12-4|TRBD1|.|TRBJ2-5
CASSRTGQYQETQYF
TGTGCCAGCAGTCGCACGGGACAGTACCAAGAGACCCAGTACTTC
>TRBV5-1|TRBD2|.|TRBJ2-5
CASSLGSGGPEETQYF
TGCGCCAGCAGCTTGGGGTCGGGAGGGCCAGAGGAGACCCAGTACTTC
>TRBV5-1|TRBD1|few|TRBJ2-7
CASSSGQEYYEQYF
TGCGCCAGCAGCAGCGGACAGGAGTACTACGAGCAGTACTTC
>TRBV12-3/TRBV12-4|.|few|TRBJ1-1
CASTWNRATEAFF
TGTGCCAGCACCTGGAACAGGGCCACTGAAGCTTTCTTT
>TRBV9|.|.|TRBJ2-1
CASSGRFRSHNEQFF
TGTGCCAGCAGCGGCCGTTTTAGAAGCCACAATGAGCAGTTCTTC
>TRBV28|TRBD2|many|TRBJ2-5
CASSEGLAGIHRRKETQYF
TGTGCCAGCAGTGAAGGACTAGCGGGGATACATCGCCGGAAAGAGACCCAGTACTTC
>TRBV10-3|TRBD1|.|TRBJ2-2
CAISGGQPTGELFF
TGTGCCATCAGTGGGGGACAGCCCACCGGGGAGCTGTTTTTT
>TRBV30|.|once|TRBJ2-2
CAGRPGANTGELFF
TGTGCCGGTAGGCCAGGGGCGAACACCGGGGAGCTGTTTTTT
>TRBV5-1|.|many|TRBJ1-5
CASSLGGNNQPQHF
TGCGCCAGCAGCTTGGGGGGGAACAATCAGCCCCAGCATTTT
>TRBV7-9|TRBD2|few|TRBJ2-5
CASSFGNGRSTWETQYF
TGTGCCAGCAGCTTCGGTAACGGGAGGAGTACATGGGAGACCCAGTACTTC
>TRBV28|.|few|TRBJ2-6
CAILGDWTGANVLTF
TGTGCCATCCTGGGTGACTGGACTGGGGCCAACGTCCTGACTTTC
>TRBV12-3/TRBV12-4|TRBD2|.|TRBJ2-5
CASSVGTSGSGTQYF
TGTGCCAGCAGTGTCGGGACTAGCGGGAGTGGGACCCAGTACTTC
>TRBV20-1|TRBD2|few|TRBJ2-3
CSAGGAGGTADTQYF
TGCAGTGCCGGCGGGGCGGGAGGAACGGCAGATACGCAGTATTTT
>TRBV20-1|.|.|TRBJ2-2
CSASLENTGELFF
TGCAGTGCTAGTCTAGAGAACACCGGGGAGCTGTTTTTT
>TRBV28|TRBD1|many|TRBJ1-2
CASSAQGADYGYTF
TGTGCCAGCAGTGCACAGGGGGCGGACTATGGCTACACCTTC
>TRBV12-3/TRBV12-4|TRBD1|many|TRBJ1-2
CASSATGERGGYTF
TGTGCCAGCAGCGCCACAGGGGAAAGGGGTGGCTACACCTTC
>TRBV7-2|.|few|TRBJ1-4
CASSLGPLREKLFF
TGTGCCAGCAGCTTGGGGCCCCTGAGGGAAAAACTGTTTTTT
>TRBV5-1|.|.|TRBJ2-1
CASTDGRTVNEQFF
TGCGCCAGCACCGACGGACGGACAGTCAATGAGCAGTTCTTC
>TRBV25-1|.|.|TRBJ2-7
CASSKMDSSYEQYF
TGTGCCAGCAGTAAGATGGACAGCTCCTACGAGCAGTACTTC
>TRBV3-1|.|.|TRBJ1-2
CATSKGGITNYGYTF
TGTGCCACCAGCAAAGGTGGGATAACCAACTATGGCTACACCTTC
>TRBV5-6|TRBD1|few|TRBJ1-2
CASSPYRGRGYTF
TGTGCCAGCAGCCCGTACAGGGGGCGCGGCTACACCTTC
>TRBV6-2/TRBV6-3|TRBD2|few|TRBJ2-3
CASHGTSGERTDTQYF
TGTGCCAGCCACGGGACTAGCGGGGAGCGCACAGATACGCAGTATTTT
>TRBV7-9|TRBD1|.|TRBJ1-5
CATGDSSNQPQHF
TGTGCCACAGGGGACAGTAGCAATCAGCCCCAGCATTTT
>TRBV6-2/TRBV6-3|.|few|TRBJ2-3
CASSIPPGQYF
TGTGCCAGCAGTATACCCCCGGGGCAGTATTTT
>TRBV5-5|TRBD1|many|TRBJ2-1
CASSVSDRSNEQFF
TGTGCCAGCAGCGTCTCGGACAGGTCCAATGAGCAGTTCTTC